This TCR beta chain was retrieved from a study of shared clonotypes between healthy human individuals. In the study overall: Donors were two women and a few men aged 18 to 49. Every donor yielded three CD4 naive, three CD4 memory, two CD8 naive and one CD8 memory plate.

The repertoire was sequenced with immunoSEQ multiplex PCR; TCRdb's copy has only in-frame clones and lacks some. The sample carries approximately 2.5 million clones, around nine tenths recorded once. The donor cohort consisted entirely of Caucasian adults residing in Nashville, Tennessee. Germline CDR1 SQVTM, CDR2 ANQGSEA. J was trimmed by 8 bases and V by 3 bases; bases with no gene match: 12. The CDR3 has 15 amino acids. The TCR comes from a man younger than 35 in good health. The sequenced material came from naive CD4+ T cells sorted from blood. Subset specified: CD45RA+ positively selected. The J gene is TRBJ1-2, the V gene TRBV29-1; 10 bases line up with TRBD1. The CDR3 DNA is TGCAGCGTTGATCCACCGGGACAGGGGTTGTACGGCTACACCTTC. It yields the protein CSVDPPGQGLYGYTF.